What follows are 21 T cell receptor beta chains derived from one specimen sequenced in a study of beta chain features in type 1 diabetes. Findings and limits, study-wide: For Type 1 diabetes patients, all four CD4+ subsets carried TCRB CDR3s that were moderately but significantly shorter.

All of the isolated RNA was reverse transcribed, so expressed TCRB transcripts were sequenced. Only in-frame clones appear in the TCRdb table, and some are missing; sequencing was by immunoSEQ multiplex PCR. The sample has about 170,000 clones, less than 9.5% seen once. The antigens these receptors bind are not known. Sample: central memory CD4+ T cells from blood. The receptors stem from a woman in her 40s with type 1 diabetes.

This clone appeared many times. The chain links TRBV19 to TRBJ2-1; 8 nucleotides match TRBD2. The trim removed 5 bases at V and 7 bases at J, leaving 16 bases unmatched. CDR3 size: 17 residues. Germline V gene sequence: CDR1 LNHDA, CDR2 SQIVND (reference sequence). The CDR3 protein is CASSVGTSSGTRNEQFF. The CDR3 nucleotides are TGTGCCAGTAGTGTAGGGACTTCCAGCGGGACTAGGAATGAGCAGTTCTTC.

The V gene is TRBV7-9, the J gene TRBJ1-1; 9 positions agree with TRBD1. CDR3 size: 13 residues. Germline CDR1 is SEHNR and CDR2 is FQNEAQ (reference sequence). V dropped 2 bases and J dropped 8; count of bases not matched to a gene: 3. Here the CDR3 reads CASSLTGGVEAFF. The CDR3 DNA follows: TGTGCCAGCAGCTTAACAGGGGGCGTCGAAGCTTTCTTT. Filled out from reference TRBV7-9 and TRBJ1-1, the complete variable domain reads DTGVSQNPRHKITKRGQNVTFRCDPISEHNRLYWYRQTLGQGPEFLTYFQNEAQLEKSRLLSDRFSAERPKGSFSTLEIQRTEQGDSAMYLCASSLTGGVEAFFGQGTRLTVV.

V usage is TRBV9 and J usage is TRBJ1-2, with D perhaps TRBD1 (5 bases). V lost 4 bases to trimming and J lost 4 bases, with 14 bases between them. The CDR3 has 14 residues. Germline-derived CDR1 and CDR2 are SGDLS and YYNGEE. As DNA, the CDR3 is TGTGCCAGCAGCCCTCGACAGACATCCTATGGCTACACCTTC. Its translation is CASSPRQTSYGYTF. The entire variable domain, with the rest obtained from reference TRBV9 and TRBJ1-2, is as follows: DSGVTQTPKHLITATGQRVTLRCSPRSGDLSVYWYQQSLDQGLQFLIQYYNGEERAKGNILERFSAQQFPDLHSELNLSSLELGDSALYFCASSPRQTSYGYTFGSGTRLTVV.

The chain has TRBV11-2 and TRBJ2-7; 7 bases align to TRBD1. The CDR3 has 12 residues. V trimming: 5 bases; J trimming: 3 bases; junction bases outside the gene matches: 1. Germline CDR1 is SGHAT and CDR2 is FQNNGV. In DNA form, the CDR3 reads TGTGCCAGCAGCCGGGACAGCTACGAGCAGTACTTC. Translating it yields CASSRDSYEQYF.

This clone was detected a few times. This rearrangement joins TRBV7-2 to TRBJ2-7, with 7 nucleotides matching TRBD2. V lost 1 base and J lost 0; bases outside the gene matches: 3. The CDR3 runs to 15 residues. Germline V gene sequence: CDR1 SGHTA, CDR2 FQGNSA. The CDR3 sequence is CASSLEGGSSYEQYF. CDR3 in DNA: TGTGCCAGCAGCTTAGAGGGCGGGAGCTCCTACGAGCAGTACTTC. The complete variable domain, with remaining parts taken from reference TRBV7-2 and TRBJ2-7, reads GAGVSQSPSNKVTEKGKDVELRCDPISGHTALYWYRQSLGQGLEFLIYFQGNSAPDKSGLPSDRFSAERTGGSVSTLTIQRTQQEDSAVYLCASSLEGGSSYEQYFGPGTRLTVT.

This clone was observed a handful of times. V is TRBV4-1 and J is TRBJ1-1; TRBD1 matches 8 bases. V was clipped by 4 bases and J by 12 bases; unmatched bases: 7. The germline gives CDR1 MGHRA, CDR2 YSYEKL. This CDR3 has 12 residues. The chain's CDR3 is CASSRAGQGTFF. The CDR3 DNA reads TGCGCCAGCAGCCGGGCCGGACAGGGCACTTTCTTT.

There are a few counts of this clone. The CDR3 nucleotides read TGTGCCAGTAAGAGGACCGGGACAGGGATTCTACCCCAGCATTTT. Translated, it gives CASKRTGTGILPQHF. The V gene is TRBV19, the J gene TRBJ1-5; 9 nucleotides match TRBD1. CDR1 is LNHDA and CDR2 is SQIVND in the germline V gene (reference sequence). The CDR3 length is 15 residues. Trimming removed 7 bases from V and 10 bases from J; junction bases left unmatched: 14.

This clone turned up a few times. The V and J genes are TRBV4-2 and TRBJ1-5, with no clear D. CDR3 length: 14 residues. The germline V gene encodes CDR1 LGHNA and CDR2 YNFKEQ. Deletions cut 2 bases from V and 6 bases from J, with 11 bases between. The CDR3 DNA reads as TGTGCCAGCAGCCAATACGGGAGCGGTCAGCCCCAGCATTTT. Protein: CASSQYGSGQPQHF.

This clone occurred a few times. CDR3 amino acids: CASSLLSSYNEQFF. CDR3 in DNA: TGTGCCAGCAGCTTGCTGAGCTCCTACAATGAGCAGTTCTTC. The chain carries TRBV7-2 and TRBJ2-1; D remains ambiguous. Germline loops: CDR1 SGHTA, CDR2 FQGNSA. There are 14 residues in the CDR3. Trimming removed 3 bases at V and 0 bases at J, with 6 bases between.

The V and J genes are TRBV28 and TRBJ1-5; D unclear. Germline CDR1 reads MDHEN; CDR2 reads SYDVKM. The length of the CDR3 is 12 residues. This CDR3 reads CSAGGLNQPQHF. The CDR3 coding sequence is TGTTCGGCCGGCGGTCTCAATCAGCCCCAGCATTTT.

This clone occurred a few times. J is TRBJ2-5 and V is TRBV19; tentatively, D is TRBD2 (7 bases). Looked up from germline, CDR1 is LNHDA and CDR2 is SQIVND (reference sequence). The length of the CDR3 is 13 residues. V lost 7 bases, J lost 4 bases, and 13 bases lay in between. The CDR3 nucleotides are TGTGCCAGTAATAGGGGGAGGGCAGAGACCCAGTACTTC. It encodes CASNRGRAETQYF.

The table lists this clone with many counts. V usage is TRBV4-2 and J usage is TRBJ1-6; no firm D call. Trimming removed 6 bases at V and 5 bases at J, with 11 bases between. This CDR3 has 14 amino acids. CDR1 and CDR2 (germline): LGHNA, YNFKEQ. CDR3 coding DNA: TGTGCCAGCAGTCCTCAGGTAGATAATTCACCCCTCCACTTT. Translation: CASSPQVDNSPLHF.

The V gene is TRBV7-2, the J gene TRBJ1-2, with a possible D match to TRBD1 (6 bases). V shed 2 bases and J shed 3 bases, with 10 bases lying between them. The CDR3 contains 14 residues. Looked up from germline, CDR1 is SGHTA and CDR2 is FQGNSA. Here the CDR3 reads CASSLRTADYGYTF. The CDR3 region has the DNA TGTGCCAGCAGCTTACGGACAGCCGACTATGGCTACACCTTC.

The chain joins TRBV5-1 to TRBJ2-7, with D uncertain. Germline V gene sequence: CDR1 SGHRS, CDR2 YFSETQ. Trimming stripped 0 bases from V and 0 bases from J, with 4 bases between. The CDR3 consists of 13 residues. CDR3 in DNA: TGCGCCAGCAGCTTGGGGAGCTCCTACGAGCAGTACTTC. Translating gives CASSLGSSYEQYF.

This clone showed up just a few times. The J gene is TRBJ2-1, the V gene TRBV7-3; 10 bases align to TRBD2. With 4 bases clipped from V and 7 bases from J, the junction kept 7 bases outside the gene matches. CDR1 and CDR2 (germline): SGHTA, FQGTGA. The length of the CDR3 is 15 residues. CDR3 DNA: TGTGCCAGCAGCTCCCAAGCGGGAGGGCCAAATGAGCAGTTCTTC. This translates into CASSSQAGGPNEQFF.

This clone showed up just a few times. The rearrangement joins TRBV29-1 to TRBJ2-2; D is possibly TRBD2 (6 bases). V was cut by 4 bases and J by 4 bases, with 16 bases left in between. The CDR3 extends over 15 amino acids. The germline CDR1 and CDR2 sequences are SQVTM and ANQGSEA. The CDR3 loop is CSVGSGREVTGELFF. The CDR3, as DNA: TGCAGCGTTGGTTCGGGCAGGGAGGTCACCGGGGAGCTGTTTTTT.

This clone was picked up a small number of times. The chain has TRBV6-6 and TRBJ2-6; TRBD1 is a possible D gene (6 bases). Germline V gives CDR1 MNHNY, CDR2 SVGAGI (reference sequence). This CDR3 spans 16 amino acids. The ends were cut back, 6 bases at V and 2 bases at J, with 14 bases in the middle. DNA for the CDR3: TGTGCCAGCAGCTCCCAGGGGTTGGCTGGGGCCAACGTCCTGACTTTC. Translated, it gives CASSSQGLAGANVLTF.

The gene calls are TRBV7-3 and TRBJ2-3; 11 nucleotides line up with TRBD2. The ends lost 5 bases at V and 3 bases at J; junction bases unmatched: 4. Germline CDR1 reads SGHTA; CDR2 reads FQGTGA. This CDR3 spans 15 amino acids. The CDR3 DNA reads as TGTGCCAGCAGCCCGACTAGCGGGGCGACAGATACGCAGTATTTT. Translation gives CASSPTSGATDTQYF.

A few counts support this clone. The V gene is TRBV14, the J gene TRBJ2-3; no clear D gene. Germline CDR1 and CDR2: SGHDN and FVKESK. This CDR3 comprises 16 residues. The germline V and J ends were trimmed by 6 bases and 0 bases, with 16 bases remaining between them. Here the CDR3 reads CASRPLDSLSTDTQYF. CDR3 DNA: TGTGCCAGCAGACCACTCGACTCTCTTAGCACAGATACGCAGTATTTT.

The chain recombines TRBV2 with TRBJ2-7, with unresolved D. The CDR3 has 13 residues. Germline V gene lookup returns CDR1 SNHLY and CDR2 FYNNEI. Trimming cost V 1 base and J 3 bases, with 7 bases left between them. CDR3 DNA: TGTGCCAGCAGTGAAGGTGAACACTACGAGCAGTACTTC. Translated: CASSEGEHYEQYF.

This clone was seen only a few times. The chain combines TRBV7-3 with TRBJ1-2, with TRBD1 matching over 8 bases. Trimming took 5 bases from V and 8 from J; bases not matched to a gene: 7. The CDR3 is made up of 13 amino acids. Germline assignment: CDR1 SGHTA and CDR2 FQGTGA. The CDR3 DNA reads as TGTGCCAGCAGCCCCGGACAGGGTGGGGGCTACACCTTC. Residues: CASSPGQGGGYTF.